The 12 T cell receptor beta chains listed next were all sequenced from one sample in a study of siplizumab effects on memory and regulatory T cells. TCRdb keeps only in-frame clones here, not all; method: immunoSEQ multiplex PCR. The sample has 97,000 or so clones, about 93% seen once. Sample: CD4+ T cells sorted from blood. These receptors came from a human donor in good health.

A few counts support this clone. Other DNA sequences within the sample encode an identical CDR3. The chain couples TRBV28 to TRBJ2-7; D gene ambiguous. V was pared by 7 bases and J by 2 bases, with 12 bases between. Germline CDR1 reads MDHEN; CDR2 reads SYDVKM. CDR3 length: 13 residues. The CDR3 loop reads CASIRRSPYEQYF. CDR3 sequence (DNA): TGTGCCAGCATTCGCAGGTCTCCCTACGAGCAGTACTTC.

The rearrangement joins TRBV5-1 to TRBJ2-7, with 13 bases matching TRBD2. The V segment lost 4 bases and the J segment 7 bases; nucleotides outside the gene matches: 8. Germline V gives CDR1 SGHRS, CDR2 YFSETQ. This CDR3 contains 15 residues. The CDR3 region is CASSIGLAGVREQYF. Written as DNA, the CDR3 is TGCGCCAGCAGCATAGGACTAGCGGGAGTTCGAGAGCAGTACTTC. Complete variable domain (other parts from reference TRBV5-1 and TRBJ2-7): KAGVTQTPRYLIKTRGQQVTLSCSPISGHRSVSWYQQTPGQGLQFLFEYFSETQRNKGNFPGRFSGRQFSNSRSEMNVSTLELGDSALYLCASSIGLAGVREQYFGPGTRLTVT.

The J gene is TRBJ2-7, the V gene TRBV28; D tentatively reads TRBD1 or TRBD2 (5 bases each). Trimming pared 11 bases from V and 6 bases from J, leaving 14 bases between. The CDR3 runs to 11 residues. Germline CDR1 MDHEN, CDR2 SYDVKM. The CDR3 bases are TGTGCCGGAGGAACAGGACGCGAGCAGTACTTC. It specifies CAGGTGREQYF.

V is TRBV7-2 and J is TRBJ2-5, with D perhaps matching TRBD2 (5 bases). Looked up from germline, CDR1 is SGHTA and CDR2 is FQGNSA. The CDR3 contains 16 residues. The V end was cut by 2 bases, the J end by 2 bases, with 15 bases between. The CDR3 loop is CASSLNRRATQETQYF. The CDR3 DNA reads as TGTGCCAGCAGCTTAAATCGGCGGGCGACTCAAGAGACCCAGTACTTC.

The V gene is TRBV27, the J gene TRBJ2-1; weak D call: TRBD1 (5 bases). The CDR3 is 16 residues long. Germline lookup yields CDR1 MNHEY and CDR2 SMNVEV (reference sequence). V lost 5 bases, J lost 3 bases, and 17 bases lay in between. CDR3 residues: CASSPPGPGYYNEQFF. The CDR3 DNA reads TGTGCCAGCAGTCCCCCAGGGCCCGGCTACTACAATGAGCAGTTCTTC.

As concerns this clone: The conserved phenylalanine or tryptophan normally closing the CDR3 is absent here, so this likely arose from a read error. The limits of the CDR3 on the DNA are not certain, so only TCRdb's listed CDR3 is given. The chain carries TRBV6-1 and TRBJ1-2. From its first to its last residue, the CDR3 has 12 amino acids. Germline V lookup: CDR1 MNHNS, CDR2 SASEGT. CDR3 region: CASSEQWARATI.

The chain recombines TRBV25-1 with TRBJ2-5; D unclear. Deletions cut 7 bases from V and 4 bases from J, with 13 bases between. The CDR3 sequence is 13 residues long. Germline V gene data show CDR1 as MGHDK and CDR2 as SYGVNS. CDR3 amino acids: CASKPDTLETQYF. In DNA form, the CDR3 reads TGTGCCAGCAAACCAGACACCCTAGAGACCCAGTACTTC.

This sequence joins TRBV5-4 and TRBJ2-3; D ambiguous. V gave up 0 bases and J gave up 3 bases, with 8 bases separating them. CDR3 length: 14 amino acids. Germline CDR1 SGHNT, CDR2 YYREEE (reference sequence). The CDR3 DNA reads as TGTGCCAGCAGCTTGGCGAGACGTACAGATACGCAGTATTTT. This encodes CASSLARRTDTQYF.

The rearrangement links TRBV10-3 to TRBJ1-2, with D maybe TRBD1 (5 bases). V gave up 5 bases and J gave up 1 base, with 14 bases separating them. The CDR3 covers 15 residues. Germline V gives CDR1 ENHRY, CDR2 SYGVKD. The DNA for the CDR3 is TGTGCCATCAGTTCCGGGACGGAACTTAACTATGGCTACACCTTC. It is translated as CAISSGTELNYGYTF.

This chain links TRBV7-7 with TRBJ2-5; tentative D call: TRBD1 (6 bases). V dropped 2 bases and J dropped 14 bases, with 18 bases sitting between them. This CDR3 has 13 amino acids. Germline V gives CDR1 SSHAT, CDR2 FNYEAQ (reference sequence). CDR3 residues: CASSLNWQDSPYF. In nucleotides, the CDR3 is TGTGCCAGCAGCTTAAATTGGCAGGACAGCCCATACTTC.

The gene calls are TRBV28 and TRBJ1-3, with D maybe TRBD1 (5 bases). V lost 5 bases, J lost 5 bases, and 13 bases lay in between. This CDR3 has 14 residues. CDR1 and CDR2 (germline): MDHEN, SYDVKM. The CDR3 region is CASSQTEPRNTIYF. In DNA form, the CDR3 reads TGTGCCAGCAGTCAGACAGAGCCAAGAAACACCATATATTTT.

The genes are TRBV9 and TRBJ1-5; D is uncertain. CDR3 length equals 13 residues. V lost 2 bases and J lost 6, with 9 bases in between. Germline CDR1 is SGDLS and CDR2 is YYNGEE. The CDR3 reads CASSVGLGQPQHF. Written as DNA, the CDR3 is TGTGCCAGCAGCGTTGGTCTGGGTCAGCCCCAGCATTTT.